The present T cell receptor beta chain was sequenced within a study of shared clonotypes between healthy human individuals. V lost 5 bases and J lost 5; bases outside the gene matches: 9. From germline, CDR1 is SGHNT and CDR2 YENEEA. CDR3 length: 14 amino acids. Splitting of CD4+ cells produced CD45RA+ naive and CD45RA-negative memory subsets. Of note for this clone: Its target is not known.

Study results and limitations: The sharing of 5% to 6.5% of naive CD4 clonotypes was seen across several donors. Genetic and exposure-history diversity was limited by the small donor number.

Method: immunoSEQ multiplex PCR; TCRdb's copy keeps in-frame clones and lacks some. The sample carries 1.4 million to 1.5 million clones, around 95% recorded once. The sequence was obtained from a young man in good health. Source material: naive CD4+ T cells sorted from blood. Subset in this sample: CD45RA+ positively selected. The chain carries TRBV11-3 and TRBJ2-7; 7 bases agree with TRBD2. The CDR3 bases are TGTGCCAGCAGCCTAGGACTAGGCAGGGACGAGCAGTACTTC. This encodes CASSLGLGRDEQYF.